Below, 29 T cell receptor beta chains from the same sample are listed, as sequenced in a study of T cells in Graves' hyperthyroidism and ophthalmopathy. Authors of the study amplified TCR beta CDR3 regions from RNA transcripts. Using the HTBI primer set, a first-round RT-PCR was run on the TCR CDR3. TCRdb fed the multiplex PCR reads into MiXCR, producing one record per CDR3 protein. The sample records fewer than 800,000 distinct CDR3 sequences, roughly 17% being singletons. The source material was blood. The receptor set was obtained from a man aged 18 to 35 with Graves' hyperthyroidism.

The genes are TRBV9 and TRBJ2-1, with D perhaps matching TRBD2 (6 bases). The CDR3 has 16 residues. CDR1 and CDR2 (germline): SGDLS, YYNGEE. Trimming took off 3 bases at V and 5 bases at J, with 18 bases between the two ends. DNA for the CDR3: TGTGCCAGCAGCGAGGGGTCGGGCGGGGCTGACAATGAGCAGTTCTTC. Translation: CASSEGSGGADNEQFF.

This clonotype has at least ten counts. This chain joins TRBV28 and TRBJ2-3; TRBD2 aligns across 7 bases. The V segment lost 5 bases and the J segment 2 bases; nucleotides outside the gene matches: 13. Germline values: CDR1 MDHEN, CDR2 SYDVKM. This CDR3 spans 17 amino acids. In DNA, the CDR3 is TGTGCCAGCAGTCCGACTTCGCGGGGGAGGAACACAGATACGCAGTATTTT. This gives the protein CASSPTSRGRNTDTQYF. Based on the CDR3 plus reference TRBV28 and TRBJ2-3, the full variable domain is DVKVTQSSRYLVKRTGEKVFLECVQDMDHENMFWYRQDPGLGLRLIYFSYDVKMKEKGDIPEGYSVSREKKERFSLILESASTNQTSMYLCASSPTSRGRNTDTQYFGPGTRLTVL.

A few counts support this clonotype. The rearrangement links TRBV7-2 to TRBJ2-3; 13 bases map to TRBD2. CDR1 is SGHTA and CDR2 is FQGNSA in the germline V gene. The ends lost 5 bases at V and 5 bases at J; junction bases unmatched: 7. The CDR3 loop spans 16 amino acids. The DNA for the CDR3 is TGTGCCAGCAGCCTTGGACTAGCGGGAGAGGGAGATACGCAGTATTTT. Its protein product is CASSLGLAGEGDTQYF.

V gene TRBV30 combines with J gene TRBJ1-3, with 10 nucleotides matching TRBD1. This CDR3 spans 17 amino acids. Germline V gene lookup returns CDR1 GTSNPN and CDR2 SVGIG (reference sequence). The V segment lost 6 bases and the J segment 7 bases; nucleotides outside the gene matches: 18. In nucleotides, the CDR3 is TGTGCCTGCCCCAAAATCGGGACAGGGGAGGGTCGGAACACCATATATTTT. Its protein is CACPKIGTGEGRNTIYF.

The rearrangement links TRBV7-9 to TRBJ1-4; D call uncertain. The CDR3 length is 12 residues. Germline CDR1 and CDR2: SEHNR and FQNEAQ (reference sequence). Trimming shortened V by 7 bases and J by 10 bases, and 13 bases separated the two germline ends. CDR3 sequence (DNA): TGTGCCAGCACCTATGAGGACGGAAAACTGTTTTTT. It specifies CASTYEDGKLFF.

The rearrangement joins TRBV18 to TRBJ2-7; no clear D gene. V was clipped by 3 bases and J by 0 bases, with 6 bases between them. CDR1 KGHSH and CDR2 LQKENI come from the germline V gene. The CDR3 runs to 13 residues. The CDR3 coding sequence is TGTGCCAGCTCACCGGTAAACTCCTACGAGCAGTACTTC. Translating it yields CASSPVNSYEQYF. Full variable domain (remainder filled in from reference TRBV18 and TRBJ2-7): NAGVMQNPRHLVRRRGQEARLRCSPMKGHSHVYWYRQLPEEGLKFMVYLQKENIIDESGMPKERFSAEFPKEGPSILRIQQVVRGDSAAYFCASSPVNSYEQYFGPGTRLTVT.

The chain is built from TRBV5-8 and TRBJ2-4; TRBD2 agrees at 8 bases. V lost 2 bases, J lost 0 bases, and 4 bases stayed unmatched. This CDR3 comprises 16 residues. From germline, CDR1 is SGHTS and CDR2 YDEGEE. The CDR3 reads CASSLGLAGAKNIQYF. The CDR3 DNA sequence: TGTGCCAGCAGCTTAGGGCTAGCGGGAGCCAAAAACATTCAGTACTTC. The complete variable domain, with remaining parts taken from reference TRBV5-8 and TRBJ2-4, reads EAGVTQSPTHLIKTRGQQATLRCSPISGHTSVYWYQQALGLGLQFLLWYDEGEERNRGNFPPRFSGRQFPNYSSELNVNALELEDSALYLCASSLGLAGAKNIQYFGAGTRLSVL.

This clonotype was detected many times. This chain uses TRBV2 with TRBJ2-1; tentatively, D is TRBD1 or TRBD2 (6 bases each). Deletions cut 8 bases from V and 7 bases from J, with 15 bases between. The germline V gene encodes CDR1 SNHLY and CDR2 FYNNEI. The CDR3 is made up of 13 amino acids. In DNA form, the CDR3 reads TGTGCCAGCGGAGGGGGATTGGGTAATGAGCAGTTCTTC. Translated, it gives CASGGGLGNEQFF.

This clonotype was counted at least ten times. The chain combines TRBV5-1 with TRBJ2-3; D is unresolved. V was trimmed by 2 bases and J by 5 bases, leaving 6 bases between them. Germline V gene lookup returns CDR1 SGHRS and CDR2 YFSETQ. The CDR3 is 12 residues long. The DNA of the CDR3 is TGCGCCAGCAGCTTAGATAAAGATACGCAGTATTTT. Translated, it gives CASSLDKDTQYF.

In regard to this clonotype: Mismatch with germline at one junction end may stem from a read error. The gene calls are TRBV7-9 and TRBJ2-7, with 7 bases lining up with TRBD1. The CDR3 loop spans 14 amino acids. Germline CDR1 is SEHNR and CDR2 is FQNEAQ (reference sequence). In DNA, the CDR3 is TGTGCCAGCAGCTTCCGGGACAGATCCTACGAGCAGTGCTTC. Its translation: CASSFRDRSYEQCF. Drawing the rest from reference TRBV7-9 and TRBJ2-7, the complete variable domain is DTGVSQNPRHKITKRGQNVTFRCDPISEHNRLYWYRQTLGQGPEFLTYFQNEAQLEKSRLLSDRFSAERPKGSFSTLEIQRTEQGDSAMYLCASSFRDRSYEQCFGPGTRLTVT.

The genes are TRBV9 and TRBJ2-2, with 8 bases fitting TRBD1. The V and J ends lost 3 bases and 3 bases, in that order; junction bases with no gene match: 4. Germline loops: CDR1 SGDLS, CDR2 YYNGEE. This CDR3 is 15 amino acids long. CDR3 sequence reads: CASSAGQGDTGELFF. CDR3 DNA: TGTGCCAGCAGCGCCGGACAGGGAGACACCGGGGAGCTGTTTTTT.

This clonotype was seen only a few times. The chain couples TRBV2 to TRBJ2-4; a weak D match, TRBD1 (5 bases). The germline gives CDR1 SNHLY, CDR2 FYNNEI. The CDR3 runs to 15 residues. Trimming removed 6 bases from V and 3 bases from J, with 15 bases in between. The CDR3 region has the DNA TGTGCCAGCAGGCTCCAGGGTTTCGGCAAAAACATTCAGTACTTC. Residues: CASRLQGFGKNIQYF. Complete variable domain (other parts from reference TRBV2 and TRBJ2-4): EPEVTQTPSHQVTQMGQEVILRCVPISNHLYFYWYRQILGQKVEFLVSFYNNEISEKSEIFDDQFSVERPDGSNFTLKIRSTKLEDSAMYFCASRLQGFGKNIQYFGAGTRLSVL.

This clonotype was observed at least ten times. In DNA form, the CDR3 reads TGTGCCAGCAGTGATGGGGACAGGGTCCCGATCGATGAGCAGTTCTTC. Protein: CASSDGDRVPIDEQFF. The V gene is TRBV2, the J gene TRBJ2-1; TRBD1 matches 9 bases. This CDR3 has 16 residues. Germline V lookup: CDR1 SNHLY, CDR2 FYNNEI. The ends lost 3 bases at V and 8 bases at J; junction bases unmatched: 11.

This clonotype was recorded many times. J is TRBJ2-1 and V is TRBV20-1; D is ambiguous. The germline gives CDR1 DFQATT, CDR2 SNEGSKA (reference sequence). This CDR3 spans 12 amino acids. Trimming took off 3 bases at V and 6 bases at J, with 9 bases between the two ends. CDR3 sequence reads: CSASWHSNEQFF. In DNA form, the CDR3 reads TGCAGTGCTAGCTGGCATTCCAATGAGCAGTTCTTC.

Points on this clonotype: Because it lacks the conserved phenylalanine or tryptophan at the end, this CDR3 is likely a read error. The J gene is TRBJ2-7, the V gene TRBV13, with TRBD1 matching over 8 bases. This CDR3 has 16 residues. Germline CDR1 PRHDT, CDR2 FYEKMQ (reference sequence). Losses at the gene ends were 1 base for V and 3 bases for J; bases not matched to a gene: 8. Here the CDR3 DNA reads TGTGCCAGCAGCTTAGCCCAAGGGACAGGAGACTACGAGCAGTACCTC. Encoded protein: CASSLAQGTGDYEQYL.

This clonotype has ten or more counts. The chain couples TRBV12-3 or TRBV12-4 to TRBJ1-1, with D possibly matching TRBD1 (6 bases). Trimming took 5 bases from V and 6 from J, leaving 19 bases between them. This CDR3 contains 15 residues. The CDR3 sequence: CASSRIPSRGAEAFF. CDR3 sequence (DNA): TGTGCCAGCAGTCGCATACCTTCCAGGGGAGCTGAAGCTTTCTTT.

The J gene is TRBJ2-1, the V gene TRBV4-1; the D gene is possibly TRBD2 (6 bases). Trimming took 1 base from V and 5 from J, leaving 15 bases between them. The CDR3 is 16 amino acids. Germline CDR1 and CDR2: MGHRA and YSYEKL. As DNA, the CDR3 is TGCGCCAGCAGCCAAGGGTTGGCGGGGAAGGACAATGAGCAGTTCTTC. It translates to CASSQGLAGKDNEQFF.

Only a few counts were recorded for this clonotype. This sequence joins TRBV5-6 and TRBJ2-3; the D is unclear. Trimming pared 2 bases from V and 1 base from J, leaving 5 bases between. The CDR3 loop spans 13 amino acids. CDR1 is SGHDT and CDR2 is YYEEEE in the germline V gene. The CDR3 loop reads CASSFTRTDTQYF. CDR3 bases: TGTGCCAGCAGCTTTACCCGCACAGATACGCAGTATTTT. Complete variable domain (other parts from reference TRBV5-6 and TRBJ2-3): DAGVTQSPTHLIKTRGQQVTLRCSPKSGHDTVSWYQQALGQGPQFIFQYYEEEERQRGNFPDRFSGHQFPNYSSELNVNALLLGDSALYLCASSFTRTDTQYFGPGTRLTVL.

This clonotype turned up a few times. This chain joins TRBV30 and TRBJ1-1, with 7 positions matching TRBD1. This CDR3 comprises 13 residues. CDR1 and CDR2 (germline): GTSNPN, SVGIG (reference sequence). The V and J ends lost 2 bases and 4 bases, in that order; junction bases with no gene match: 4. The CDR3 DNA follows: TGTGCCTGGAGTCGACAGGGAGGCACTGAAGCTTTCTTT. Protein sequence: CAWSRQGGTEAFF.

Ten or more counts support this clonotype. The chain has TRBV6-5 and TRBJ1-4, with TRBD1 as a possible D gene (5 bases). Germline loops: CDR1 MNHEY, CDR2 SVGAGI. The germline V and J ends were trimmed by 2 bases and 5 bases, with 12 bases remaining between them. This CDR3 region has 15 residues. CDR3 sequence reads: CASSYGGAKNEKLFF. The CDR3 region has the DNA TGTGCCAGCAGTTACGGGGGAGCCAAGAATGAAAAACTGTTTTTT.

This clonotype was detected a few times. V is TRBV20-1 and J is TRBJ2-6; 7 bases are a match to TRBD1. The germline V gene has CDR1 DFQATT and CDR2 SNEGSKA (reference sequence). V was pared by 0 bases and J by 4 bases, with 3 bases of the junction left unmatched. This CDR3 is built from 15 residues. CDR3 residues: CSARDRGRGANVLTF. In DNA, the CDR3 is TGCAGTGCTAGAGATAGGGGGCGCGGGGCCAACGTCCTGACTTTC.

J is TRBJ1-6 and V is TRBV7-9; a weak D match, TRBD1 (5 bases). The CDR3 contains 16 residues. Between the trimmed V and J ends, which lost 6 bases and 10 bases, there was a span of 22 bases. Germline CDR1 is SEHNR and CDR2 is FQNEAQ (reference sequence). The DNA for the CDR3 is TGTGCCAGCAGTACTTGGGCAGGGAACTCTGGCTCACCCCTCCACTTT. As protein: CASSTWAGNSGSPLHF.

This clonotype was seen only a few times. The chain couples TRBV5-7 to TRBJ2-6; the D gene could be TRBD1 or TRBD2 (5 bases each). TRBV5-7 is labeled an ORF, and its function is uncertain. The CDR3 contains 18 residues. V lost 1 base and J lost 4, with 18 bases in between. CDR3 DNA: TGTGCCAGCAGCTTGAAGCGGTCCTTCGGGGCAGGGGCCAACGTCCTGACTTTC. The encoded protein is CASSLKRSFGAGANVLTF.

This clonotype was seen repeatedly, ten times or more. J is TRBJ2-5 and V is TRBV6-1, with TRBD2 matching 7 bases. Per the germline V gene, CDR1 is MNHNS and CDR2 is SASEGT. J lost 1 base, V lost 11 bases, and 4 bases had no gene match. This CDR3 region has 12 residues. CDR3 region: CASGGSQETQYF. As DNA, the CDR3 is TGTGCCTCCGGCGGGAGCCAAGAGACCCAGTACTTC.

V gene TRBV4-1 combines with J gene TRBJ1-2; 8 bases are shared with TRBD1. The CDR3 has 15 amino acids. After removal of 3 bases from V and 5 bases from J, the junction contained 8 bases not matched to a gene. Germline values: CDR1 MGHRA, CDR2 YSYEKL. The CDR3 DNA is TGCGCCAGCAGCCAGGCCCCGGGACAGGATTATGGCTACACCTTC. The encoded protein is CASSQAPGQDYGYTF.

This clonotype appeared a few times. V gene TRBV6-5 combines with J gene TRBJ1-2; unclear D gene. This CDR3 is 13 amino acids long. Germline CDR1 is MNHEY and CDR2 is SVGAGI. Between the trimmed V and J ends, which lost 0 bases and 2 bases, there was a span of 4 bases. The CDR3 here is CASSYSDNYGYTF. DNA for the CDR3: TGTGCCAGCAGTTACTCGGACAACTATGGCTACACCTTC.

This clonotype was picked up a small number of times. V is TRBV2 and J is TRBJ2-1, with unresolved D. The CDR3 sequence is 13 residues long. The V end was cut by 6 bases, the J end by 10 bases, with 16 bases between. Germline loops: CDR1 SNHLY, CDR2 FYNNEI. CDR3 loop: CASRAPPDREQFF. DNA of the CDR3: TGTGCCAGCAGGGCCCCCCCAGACCGCGAGCAGTTCTTC.

This clonotype was seen only a few times. This clone may be a read error of a much larger clone one base away. The rearrangement uses TRBV2 and TRBJ2-3; D perhaps matches TRBD1 (6 bases). CDR1 and CDR2 from the germline V gene are SNHLY and FYNNEI. The CDR3 covers 15 residues. In DNA form, the CDR3 reads TGTGCCAGCAGTTCCGGGACACCGCTCACAGATACGCGGTATTTT. This gives the protein CASSSGTPLTDTRYF. Using reference TRBV2 and TRBJ2-3 for the parts outside the CDR3, the full variable domain is EPEVTQTPSHQVTQMGQEVILRCVPISNHLYFYWYRQILGQKVEFLVSFYNNEISEKSEIFDDQFSVERPDGSNFTLKIRSTKLEDSAMYFCASSSGTPLTDTRYFGPGTRLTVL.

This clonotype was seen more than once but under ten times. V is TRBV30 and J is TRBJ2-7, with 8 bases lining up with TRBD1. This CDR3 region has 15 residues. Per germline, CDR1 GTSNPN and CDR2 SVGIG (reference sequence). V trimming: 3 bases; J trimming: 6 bases; junction bases outside the gene matches: 13. CDR3 sequence reads: CAWSPLDRALGEQYF. CDR3 DNA: TGTGCCTGGAGCCCCTTGGACAGGGCCCTCGGCGAGCAGTACTTC. The full variable domain, in which reference TRBV30 and TRBJ2-7 provide the parts outside the CDR3, is SQTIHQWPATLVQPVGSPLSLECTVEGTSNPNLYWYRQAAGRGLQLLFYSVGIGQISSEVPQNLSASRPQDRQFILSSKKLLLSDSGFYLCAWSPLDRALGEQYFGPGTRLTVT.